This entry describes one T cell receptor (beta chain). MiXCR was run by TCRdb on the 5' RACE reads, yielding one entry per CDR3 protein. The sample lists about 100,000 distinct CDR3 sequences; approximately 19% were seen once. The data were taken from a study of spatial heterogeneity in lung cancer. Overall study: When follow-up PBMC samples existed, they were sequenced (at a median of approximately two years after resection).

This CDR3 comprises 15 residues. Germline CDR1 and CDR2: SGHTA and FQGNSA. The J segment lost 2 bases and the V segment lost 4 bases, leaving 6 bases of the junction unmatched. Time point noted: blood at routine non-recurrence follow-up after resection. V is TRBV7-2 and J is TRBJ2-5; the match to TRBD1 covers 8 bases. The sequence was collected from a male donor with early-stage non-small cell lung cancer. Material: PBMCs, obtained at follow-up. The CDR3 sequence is CASSSRTGKQETQYF. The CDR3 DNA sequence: TGTGCCAGCAGCTCCCGGACAGGGAAGCAAGAGACCCAGTACTTC.